One T cell receptor beta chain is described in this entry. Measured with immunoSEQ multiplex PCR; TCRdb has only the in-frame clones, and not every one. The sample holds 66,000 or so clones, about 86% seen once. The sample originates from a study of blood T cell repertoires in COVID-19. Whole-study context: T cells, B-cell-depleted T cells, or PBMCs supplied cDNA or gDNA.

V trimming: 7 bases; J trimming: 5 bases; junction bases outside the gene matches: 6. Germline V gene sequence: CDR1 MNHEY, CDR2 SVGAGI. The CDR3 has 13 amino acids. This receptor was obtained from a man in his fifties with active COVID-19. The sequencing sample was made of peripheral blood. J is TRBJ1-1 and V is TRBV6-5; 8 bases map to TRBD1. The CDR3 region is CASNKQGGTEAFF. As DNA, the CDR3 is TGTGCCAGCAATAAACAGGGGGGAACTGAAGCTTTCTTT.